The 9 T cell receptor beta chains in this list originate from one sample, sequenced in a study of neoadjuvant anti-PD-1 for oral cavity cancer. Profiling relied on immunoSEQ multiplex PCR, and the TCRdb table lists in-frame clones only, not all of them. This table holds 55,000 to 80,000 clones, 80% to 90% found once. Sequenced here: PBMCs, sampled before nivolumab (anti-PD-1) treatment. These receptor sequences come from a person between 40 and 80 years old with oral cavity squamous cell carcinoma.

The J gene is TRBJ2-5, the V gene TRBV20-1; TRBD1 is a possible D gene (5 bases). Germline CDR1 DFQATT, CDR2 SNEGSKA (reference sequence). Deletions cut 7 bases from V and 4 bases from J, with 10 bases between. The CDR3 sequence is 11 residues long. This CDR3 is CSVQGGETQYF. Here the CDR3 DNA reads TGCAGTGTTCAGGGTGGAGAGACCCAGTACTTC.

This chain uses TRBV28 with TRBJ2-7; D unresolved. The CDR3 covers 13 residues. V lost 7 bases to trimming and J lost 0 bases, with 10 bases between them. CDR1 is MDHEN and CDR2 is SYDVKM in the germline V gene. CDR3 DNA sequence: TGTGCCAGCAATCCCGGCAGCTCCTACGAGCAGTACTTC. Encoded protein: CASNPGSSYEQYF.

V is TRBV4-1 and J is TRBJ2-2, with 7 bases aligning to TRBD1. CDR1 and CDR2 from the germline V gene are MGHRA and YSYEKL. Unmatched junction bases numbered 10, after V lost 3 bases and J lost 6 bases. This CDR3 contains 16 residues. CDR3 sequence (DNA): TGCGCCAGCAGCCACCACGACAGGGTAGTCCCCGGGGAGCTGTTTTTT. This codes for CASSHHDRVVPGELFF.

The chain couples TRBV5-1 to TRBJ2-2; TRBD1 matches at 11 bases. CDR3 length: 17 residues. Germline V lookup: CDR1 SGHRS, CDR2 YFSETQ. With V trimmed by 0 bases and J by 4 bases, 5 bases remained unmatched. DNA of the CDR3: TGCGCCAGCAGCTTGGTGGGACAGGGGGTGCGCACCGGGGAGCTGTTTTTT. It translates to CASSLVGQGVRTGELFF.

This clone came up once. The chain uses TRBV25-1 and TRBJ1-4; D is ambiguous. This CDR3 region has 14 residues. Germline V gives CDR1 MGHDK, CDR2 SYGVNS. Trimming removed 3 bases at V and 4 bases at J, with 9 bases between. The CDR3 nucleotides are TGTGCCAGCAGTGATTCGGCTTTTAATGAAAAACTGTTTTTT. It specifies CASSDSAFNEKLFF. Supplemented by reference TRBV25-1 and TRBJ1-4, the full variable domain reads EADIYQTPRYLVIGTGKKITLECSQTMGHDKMYWYQQDPGMELHLIHYSYGVNSTEKGDLSSESTVSRIRTEHFPLTLESARPSHTSQYLCASSDSAFNEKLFFGSGTQLSVL.

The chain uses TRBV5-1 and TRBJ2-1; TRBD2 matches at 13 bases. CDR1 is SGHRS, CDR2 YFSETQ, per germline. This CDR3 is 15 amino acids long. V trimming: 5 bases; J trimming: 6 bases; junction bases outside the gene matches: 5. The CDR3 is CASSPTSGRANEQFF. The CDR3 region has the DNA TGCGCCAGCAGTCCTACTAGCGGGAGGGCCAATGAGCAGTTCTTC.

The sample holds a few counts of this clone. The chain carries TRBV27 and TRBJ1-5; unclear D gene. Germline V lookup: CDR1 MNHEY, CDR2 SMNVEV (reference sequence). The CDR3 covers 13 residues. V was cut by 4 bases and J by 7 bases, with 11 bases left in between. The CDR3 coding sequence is TGTGCCAGCAGTTCTCAGTTGGGGCAGCCCCAGCATTTT. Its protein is CASSSQLGQPQHF.

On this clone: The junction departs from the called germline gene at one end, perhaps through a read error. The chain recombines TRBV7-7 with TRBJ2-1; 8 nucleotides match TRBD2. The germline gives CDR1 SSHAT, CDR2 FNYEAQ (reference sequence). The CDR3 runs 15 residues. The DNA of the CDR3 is TGTGCTAGCAGCTCGGGGAGGAGCGGGGGCAATGAGCAGTTCTTC. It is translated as CASSSGRSGGNEQFF.

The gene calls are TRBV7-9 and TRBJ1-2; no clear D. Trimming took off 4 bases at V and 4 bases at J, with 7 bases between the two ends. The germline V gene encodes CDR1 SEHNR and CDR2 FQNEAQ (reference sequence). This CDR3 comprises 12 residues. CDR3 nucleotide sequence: TGTGCCAGCAGCTCGGTTGGCTATGGCTACACCTTC. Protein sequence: CASSSVGYGYTF.